This is a list of T cell receptor beta chains from one sample in a study of regulatory T cells in long-lasting Graves disease. MiXCR was run by TCRdb on the multiplex PCR reads, yielding one entry per CDR3 protein. The table has around 450,000 distinct CDR3 sequences, around 15% seen once. These same records also appear under a second study, on T cells in Graves' hyperthyroidism and ophthalmopathy.

The material sequenced was peripheral blood mononuclear cells (PBMCs), taken at new diagnosis, from a patient treated with antithyroid drugs. The source is a man aged 35 to 55 with Graves disease. The CDR3 runs from the conserved cysteine through the conserved F or W. Each record gives: clone size, V gene, CDR3 protein. Only some rows state a clone size, as once, few, many or a class for expanded clones.

clone_size: .; v_call: TRBV3-1; cdr3_aa: CASSRFDTQYF
clone_size: .; v_call: TRBV12-5; cdr3_aa: CASGLVGPNIPREQFF
clone_size: .; v_call: TRBV20-1; cdr3_aa: CSVRRQGNTEAFF
clone_size: .; v_call: TRBV6-2/TRBV6-3; cdr3_aa: CASTGTREQYF
clone_size: many; v_call: TRBV3-1; cdr3_aa: CASSQDLGGGNQPQHF
clone_size: few; v_call: TRBV29-1; cdr3_aa: CSVEWDSPSGANVLTF
clone_size: few; v_call: TRBV29-1; cdr3_aa: CSVARGSYEQYF
clone_size: .; v_call: TRBV7-9; cdr3_aa: CASSNSPGQKPNEQFF
clone_size: many; v_call: TRBV12-3/TRBV12-4; cdr3_aa: CASSRTSGTDTQYF
clone_size: many; v_call: TRBV20-1; cdr3_aa: CSAGGPVGGDHVIQYF
clone_size: many; v_call: TRBV30; cdr3_aa: CAWTWEGGNYEQYF
clone_size: many; v_call: TRBV11-2; cdr3_aa: CASTPLAEGGNEQFF
clone_size: .; v_call: TRBV5-1; cdr3_aa: CASNFGTSGRSSTDTQYF